One and the same sample provided the 20 T cell receptor beta chains below, sequenced in a study of glioma-infiltrating T cells. TCR alpha and beta CDR3 regions were amplified from RNA using iRepertoire nested multiplex PCR. TCRdb ran MiXCR on the multiplex PCR reads and lists one entry per CDR3 protein. This table holds more than 350,000 distinct CDR3 sequences, around 45% found once. Material: glioma tissue, nonneoplastic brain tissue, or PBMCs (not recorded which). The receptor source for this set is a human donor with low-grade glioma or glioblastoma, undergoing nonglioma brain surgery, or in good health (not recorded which).

This clonotype was counted a few times. The V and J genes are TRBV20-1 and TRBJ2-1; D remains ambiguous. From germline, CDR1 is DFQATT and CDR2 SNEGSKA (reference sequence). The CDR3 consists of 15 residues. Trimming removed 0 bases at V and 3 bases at J, with 12 bases between. Here the CDR3 reads CSARDQRHNYNEQFF. In nucleotides, the CDR3 is TGCAGTGCTAGAGATCAGAGACATAACTACAATGAGCAGTTCTTC.

On this clonotype: This may arise from a read error, as a much more abundant clone is one base away. The chain is built from TRBV27 and TRBJ2-7; a possible D gene is TRBD1 (5 bases). The CDR3 length is 13 residues. CDR1 is MNHEY and CDR2 is SMNVEV in the germline V gene (reference sequence). The CDR3 DNA reads TGTGTCAGCAGTTTAGTAAGGGGTTACGAGCAGTACTTC. This codes for CVSSLVRGYEQYF.

At least ten counts were recorded for this clonotype. CDR3 sequence reads: CSARRTDYGYTF. The CDR3 nucleotides read TGCAGTGCTAGACGGACAGACTATGGCTACACCTTC. This chain joins TRBV20-1 and TRBJ1-2; TRBD1 might be the D (6 bases). V was trimmed by 2 bases and J by 3 bases, leaving 7 bases between them. The CDR3 covers 12 residues. Per germline, CDR1 DFQATT and CDR2 SNEGSKA (reference sequence).

Comments on this clonotype: One end of the junction varies from germline; a read error may be responsible. In DNA, the CDR3 is TGTGCCAGCATCCAAGATGCCTTCCCCCCCTACGAGCAGTACTTC. Translated: CASIQDAFPPYEQYF. The V gene is TRBV4-2, the J gene TRBJ2-7; D gene uncertain. The CDR3 is made up of 15 amino acids. From germline, CDR1 is LGHNA and CDR2 YNFKEQ.

This clonotype has more than one count but fewer than ten. The genes are TRBV20-1 and TRBJ2-1, with 7 bases aligning to TRBD2. This CDR3 is built from 16 residues. Germline V gene data show CDR1 as DFQATT and CDR2 as SNEGSKA (reference sequence). Trimming removed 3 bases from V and 7 bases from J; junction bases left unmatched: 15. CDR3 nucleotide sequence: TGCAGTGCTAGGGTGATAGCGGGTGGCCACCTAAATGAGCAGTTCTTC. Protein sequence: CSARVIAGGHLNEQFF.

The rearrangement joins TRBV2 to TRBJ2-3; the D gene is possibly TRBD2 (5 bases). CDR3 length: 14 amino acids. Germline CDR1 and CDR2: SNHLY and FYNNEI. Trimming removed 2 bases from V and 3 bases from J, with 9 bases in between. This chain's CDR3 is CASSEYGGTDTQYF. Here the CDR3 DNA reads TGTGCCAGCAGTGAATACGGCGGGACAGATACGCAGTATTTT.

This clonotype was recorded many times. The J gene is TRBJ1-5, the V gene TRBV20-1; 7 nucleotides align to TRBD1. V was clipped by 6 bases and J by 1 base; unmatched bases: 12. CDR1 and CDR2 (germline): DFQATT, SNEGSKA (reference sequence). This CDR3 comprises 16 residues. CDR3 in DNA: TGCAGTGCAGAGAACAGGGGACTCTACAGCAATCAGCCCCAGCATTTT. It yields the protein CSAENRGLYSNQPQHF.

The chain has TRBV11-2 and TRBJ1-3; possible D gene TRBD1, 5 bases. Germline values: CDR1 SGHAT, CDR2 FQNNGV. The CDR3 is made up of 14 amino acids. The V and J ends lost 8 bases and 1 base respectively, with 12 bases between them. CDR3 sequence: CASRGYRSGNTIYF. The CDR3 region has the DNA TGTGCCAGCCGGGGGTATAGATCTGGAAACACCATATATTTT.

The chain uses TRBV20-1 and TRBJ2-7; the match to TRBD1 covers 7 bases. The germline CDR1 and CDR2 sequences are DFQATT and SNEGSKA (reference sequence). Losses at the gene ends were 3 bases for V and 2 bases for J; bases not matched to a gene: 7. The CDR3 loop spans 14 amino acids. CDR3 nucleotides: TGCAGTGCTAGTCGAGGACAGGAGACCTACGAGCAGTACTTC. Protein: CSASRGQETYEQYF.

This clonotype has a single count. The chain employs TRBV27 and TRBJ1-5; 9 bases are shared with TRBD1. Germline V CDR1 and CDR2: MNHEY, SMNVEV (reference sequence). The V gene end was trimmed by 6 bases and the J gene end by 10 bases; junction bases not matched to a gene: 7. This CDR3 has 13 residues. DNA for the CDR3: TGTGCCAGCAGCCGACAGGGGGGTCATCCCCAGCATTTT. This gives the protein CASSRQGGHPQHF.

Note on this clonotype: The germline gene is not matched at one end of the junction; a read error may be the cause. This chain links TRBV7-3 with TRBJ2-1; D might be TRBD2 (6 bases). This CDR3 has 16 residues. From germline, CDR1 is SGHTA and CDR2 FQGTGA. For the CDR3, the DNA is TGTGCCAGCAGCTTACGGGGGAATGAGGGTTACAATGAGCTGTTCTTC. Translation: CASSLRGNEGYNELFF. Full variable domain (rest looked up from reference TRBV7-3 and TRBJ2-1): GAGVSQTPSNKVTEKGKYVELRCDPISGHTALYWYRQSLGQGPEFLIYFQGTGAADDSGLPNDRFFAVRPEGSVSTLKIQRTERGDSAVYLCASSLRGNEGYNELFFGPGTRLTVL.

V gene TRBV7-9 combines with J gene TRBJ2-7; possible D gene TRBD1, 6 bases. Germline loops: CDR1 SEHNR, CDR2 FQNEAQ (reference sequence). V lost 5 bases and J lost 3, with 14 bases in between. The CDR3 is 14 amino acids. The CDR3 sequence is CASSPWDKNYEQYF. The CDR3 region has the DNA TGTGCCAGCAGCCCCTGGGACAAGAACTACGAGCAGTACTTC.

This clonotype was picked up a small number of times. This sequence joins TRBV7-9 and TRBJ2-1, with a tentative D call TRBD1 (6 bases). The CDR3 contains 15 residues. The germline V and J ends were trimmed by 0 bases and 6 bases, with 12 bases remaining between them. Germline CDR1 reads SEHNR; CDR2 reads FQNEAQ (reference sequence). The CDR3 loop reads CASSLAGGGFNEQFF. CDR3 coding DNA: TGTGCCAGCAGCTTAGCTGGGGGCGGATTCAATGAGCAGTTCTTC.

This chain uses TRBV28 with TRBJ1-3, with TRBD1 matching 9 bases. This CDR3 has 17 amino acids. Germline V gene lookup returns CDR1 MDHEN and CDR2 SYDVKM. V shed 5 bases, J shed 2 bases, and the junction held 10 bases outside the gene matches. DNA for the CDR3: TGTGCCAGCAGTCCGCCGGGACAGGGTCTGGCTGGAAACACCATATATTTT. Protein: CASSPPGQGLAGNTIYF.

The genes are TRBV7-2 and TRBJ1-3, with a possible D match to TRBD1 (6 bases). Trimming shortened V by 10 bases and J by 0 bases, and 13 bases separated the two germline ends. The CDR3 covers 14 residues. Germline V gene lookup returns CDR1 SGHTA and CDR2 FQGNSA. CDR3 protein: CATRDTSSGNTIYF. Written as DNA, the CDR3 is TGTGCCACCCGGGACACCTCCTCTGGAAACACCATATATTTT.

This chain connects TRBV29-1 to TRBJ2-3, with D perhaps matching TRBD2 (5 bases). The germline CDR1 and CDR2 sequences are SQVTM and ANQGSEA. Between the trimmed V and J ends, which lost 5 bases and 2 bases, there was a span of 11 bases. The length of the CDR3 is 13 residues. CDR3 residues: CSVSTGITDTQYF. The CDR3 DNA is TGCAGCGTTAGTACGGGGATCACAGATACGCAGTATTTT.

This clonotype was recorded a few times. V usage is TRBV7-9 and J usage is TRBJ2-3; weak D call: TRBD2 (5 bases). The CDR3 runs 14 residues. CDR1 is SEHNR and CDR2 is FQNEAQ in the germline V gene (reference sequence). V lost 6 bases and J lost 2, with 12 bases in between. The CDR3 DNA sequence: TGTGCCAGCAGTCGTGACCTAGCCACAGATACGCAGTATTTT. Translating it yields CASSRDLATDTQYF.

The rearrangement links TRBV7-3 to TRBJ2-1, with D tentatively TRBD1 (5 bases). V shed 5 bases and J shed 8 bases, with 19 bases lying between them. Germline V gene lookup returns CDR1 SGHTA and CDR2 FQGTGA. The CDR3 is made up of 15 amino acids. The CDR3 DNA sequence: TGTGCCAGCAGCCTATATAGGGGCCGGGCGGATGAGCAGTTCTTC. Translated: CASSLYRGRADEQFF.

This clonotype came up a few times. V usage is TRBV7-4 and J usage is TRBJ2-2, with 8 bases matching TRBD2. The V segment lost 2 bases and the J segment 6 bases; nucleotides outside the gene matches: 8. This CDR3 is 16 amino acids long. Germline-derived CDR1 and CDR2 are SGHVT and SQSDAQ. The CDR3 spells CASSLRRAGGSGELFF. The CDR3 DNA follows: TGTGCCAGCAGCTTAAGACGGGCGGGAGGATCCGGGGAGCTGTTTTTT.

As to this clonotype: This clone may be a read error of a much larger clone one base away. This rearrangement joins TRBV7-9 to TRBJ2-3, with D unclear. The J call could be wrong; TRBJ1-5 is a better fit for the DNA end. CDR1 is SEHNR and CDR2 is FQNEAQ in the germline V gene (reference sequence). The CDR3 sequence is 14 residues long. The CDR3 region is CASSLEAFTDTQHF. CDR3 sequence (DNA): TGTGCCAGCAGCTTAGAAGCATTCACAGATACGCAGCATTTT.